A selection of T cell receptor beta chains follows, all from one sample in a study of post-analysis software for immune sequencing data. TCRdb re-derived calls from the PCR reads in MiXCR, one entry per CDR3 protein. This sample has roughly 620,000 distinct CDR3 sequences, with around 47% found just once. Sample: blood. The receptors originated from a girl aged 5-17 years with multiple sclerosis. Both conserved end residues are trimmed from each CDR3. Each record gives: CDR3 protein, V gene, CDR3 length, J gene.

CDR3 protein: ASSQDKSLGSPYEQY
V gene: TRBV4-2
CDR3 length: 15
J gene: TRBJ2-7

CDR3 protein: ASRLGGKETQY
V gene: TRBV27
CDR3 length: 11
J gene: TRBJ2-5

CDR3 protein: SVAGGNTEAF
V gene: TRBV29-1
CDR3 length: 10
J gene: TRBJ1-1

CDR3 protein: ASSFTGSYGYT
V gene: TRBV12-3/TRBV12-4
CDR3 length: 11
J gene: TRBJ1-2

CDR3 protein: ASSYSISAAGVNVLT
V gene: TRBV6-6
CDR3 length: 15
J gene: TRBJ2-6

CDR3 protein: ASSLEPTYNEQF
V gene: TRBV11-3
CDR3 length: 12
J gene: TRBJ2-1

CDR3 protein: ASSLRPSGYTDTQY
V gene: TRBV11-2
CDR3 length: 14
J gene: TRBJ2-3

CDR3 protein: ASSGSVGQETQY
V gene: TRBV2
CDR3 length: 12
J gene: TRBJ2-5

CDR3 protein: SVEELGLAGAYEQY
V gene: TRBV29-1
CDR3 length: 14
J gene: NA

CDR3 protein: ASSFAGVYEQY
V gene: TRBV5-5
CDR3 length: 11
J gene: NA

CDR3 protein: ASSLTGGARGQF
V gene: TRBV11-2
CDR3 length: 12
J gene: TRBJ2-1

CDR3 protein: ATSHLSGTQETQY
V gene: TRBV24-1
CDR3 length: 13
J gene: TRBJ2-5

CDR3 protein: ASSPGTIVGETQY
V gene: TRBV12-3/TRBV12-4
CDR3 length: 13
J gene: TRBJ2-5

CDR3 protein: ASSLSSGDQETQY
V gene: TRBV12-3/TRBV12-4
CDR3 length: 13
J gene: TRBJ2-5

CDR3 protein: AISQDGANYGYT
V gene: TRBV10-3
CDR3 length: 12
J gene: TRBJ1-2

CDR3 protein: ASSLPRQNEYEQY
V gene: TRBV12-3/TRBV12-4
CDR3 length: 13
J gene: TRBJ2-7

CDR3 protein: ASSPLTGLLNEQF
V gene: TRBV18
CDR3 length: 13
J gene: TRBJ2-1

CDR3 protein: ASSPDPTDTQY
V gene: TRBV7-9
CDR3 length: 11
J gene: TRBJ2-3

CDR3 protein: ASSEARGYGYT
V gene: TRBV6-1
CDR3 length: 11
J gene: TRBJ1-2

CDR3 protein: ASSPTEQETQY
V gene: TRBV12-3/TRBV12-4
CDR3 length: 11
J gene: TRBJ2-5

CDR3 protein: ASSQDIAGEGYEQY
V gene: TRBV4-1
CDR3 length: 14
J gene: TRBJ2-7

CDR3 protein: ASSLGQGVNNSPLH
V gene: TRBV12-3/TRBV12-4
CDR3 length: 14
J gene: TRBJ1-6

CDR3 protein: ASSLTAGQETQY
V gene: TRBV7-3
CDR3 length: 12
J gene: TRBJ2-5

CDR3 protein: SAQGRVAGGEDTQY
V gene: TRBV20-1
CDR3 length: 14
J gene: TRBJ2-3